This entry describes one T cell receptor (beta chain). As yet, its antigen is unknown. The CDR3 spans 12 residues. V was cut by 7 bases and J by 9 bases, with 13 bases left in between. Germline V gene data show CDR1 as LNHDA and CDR2 as SQIVND (reference sequence). The method was immunoSEQ multiplex PCR; TCRdb's version includes in-frame clones alone and lacks a portion of them. The table has some 63,000 clones, 90% to 95% seen once. The record originates from a study of OX40 agonist ivuxolimab in advanced cancers. Overall study context: It was ivuxolimab, an agonistic anti-OX40 (CD134) antibody, that patients were treated with. Those enrolled were approximately 78% male, with a mean age of around 55 years and ages from 23 to 79.

Whole-study findings and limits: On average, CD8+ T cells had more expanded clones than CD4+.

The material sequenced was CD4+ or CD8+ T cells sorted from blood, taken in a trial of the OX40 agonist ivuxolimab. This TCR came from an adult with an advanced solid tumor such as melanoma, head and neck, liver or kidney cancer. The chain links TRBV19 to TRBJ2-1, with D unclear. CDR3 sequence (DNA): TGTGCCAGTACGGGTGCCCAGGCTGAGCAGTTCTTC. Amino acids: CASTGAQAEQFF.